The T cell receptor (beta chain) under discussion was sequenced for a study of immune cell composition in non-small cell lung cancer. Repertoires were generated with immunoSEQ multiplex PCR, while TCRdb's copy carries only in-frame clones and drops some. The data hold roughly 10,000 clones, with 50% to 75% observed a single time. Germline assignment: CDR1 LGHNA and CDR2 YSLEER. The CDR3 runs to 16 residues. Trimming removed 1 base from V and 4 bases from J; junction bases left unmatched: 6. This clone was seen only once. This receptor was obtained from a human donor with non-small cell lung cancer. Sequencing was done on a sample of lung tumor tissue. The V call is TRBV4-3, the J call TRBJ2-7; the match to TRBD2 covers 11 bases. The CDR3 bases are TGCGCCAGCAGCCAAGGACTAGCGGGAAACTATTACGAGCAGTACTTC. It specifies CASSQGLAGNYYEQYF.